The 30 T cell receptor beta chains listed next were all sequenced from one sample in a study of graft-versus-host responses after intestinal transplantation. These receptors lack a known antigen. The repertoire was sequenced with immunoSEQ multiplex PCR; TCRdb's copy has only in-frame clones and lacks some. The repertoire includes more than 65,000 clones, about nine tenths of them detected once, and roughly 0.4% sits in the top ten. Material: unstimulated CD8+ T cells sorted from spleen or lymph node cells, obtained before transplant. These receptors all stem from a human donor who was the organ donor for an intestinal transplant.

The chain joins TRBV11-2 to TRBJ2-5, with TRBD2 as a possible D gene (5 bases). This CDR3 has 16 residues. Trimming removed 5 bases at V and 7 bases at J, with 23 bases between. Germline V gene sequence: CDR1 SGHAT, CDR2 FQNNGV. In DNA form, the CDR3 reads TGTGCCAGCAGCCGAAGCCTTCAGACTCCGGCGGGGACCCAGTACTTC. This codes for CASSRSLQTPAGTQYF.

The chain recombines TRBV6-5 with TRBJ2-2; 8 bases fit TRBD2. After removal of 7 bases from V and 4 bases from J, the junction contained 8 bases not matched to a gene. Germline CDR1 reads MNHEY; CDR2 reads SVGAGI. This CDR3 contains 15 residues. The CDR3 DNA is TGTGCCAGCACACCGGGACTAGGGGCCACCGGGGAGCTGTTTTTT. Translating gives CASTPGLGATGELFF.

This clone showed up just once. The CDR3 region is CASSILMNTGELFF. The CDR3 nucleotides are TGTGCCAGTAGTATCCTTATGAACACCGGGGAGCTGTTTTTT. J is TRBJ2-2 and V is TRBV19, with D uncertain. CDR3 size: 14 residues. Per the germline V gene, CDR1 is LNHDA and CDR2 is SQIVND (reference sequence). The V and J ends lost 3 bases and 1 base respectively, with 6 bases between them.

The DNA of the CDR3 is TGTGCCAGTAGTGCAGACACCTACAATGAGCAGTTCTTC. The encoded protein is CASSADTYNEQFF. The genes are TRBV19 and TRBJ2-1; D not resolved. Trimming stripped 5 bases from V and 2 bases from J, with 7 bases between. Germline-derived CDR1 and CDR2 are LNHDA and SQIVND (reference sequence). The CDR3 extends over 13 amino acids.

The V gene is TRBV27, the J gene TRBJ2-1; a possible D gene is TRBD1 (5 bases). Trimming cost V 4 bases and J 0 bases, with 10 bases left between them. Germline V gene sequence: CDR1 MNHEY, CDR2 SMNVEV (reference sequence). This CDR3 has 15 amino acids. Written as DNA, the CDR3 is TGTGCCAGCAGTTCTATAGGGGTCTCCTACAATGAGCAGTTCTTC. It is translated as CASSSIGVSYNEQFF.

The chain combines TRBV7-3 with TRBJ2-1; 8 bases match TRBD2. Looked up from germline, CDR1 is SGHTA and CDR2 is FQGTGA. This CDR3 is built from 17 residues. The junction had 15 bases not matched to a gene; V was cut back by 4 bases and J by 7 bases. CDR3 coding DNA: TGTGCCAGCAGCTCACGGGGCCTCGGGGGGGCTCTAAATGAGCAGTTCTTC. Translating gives CASSSRGLGGALNEQFF.

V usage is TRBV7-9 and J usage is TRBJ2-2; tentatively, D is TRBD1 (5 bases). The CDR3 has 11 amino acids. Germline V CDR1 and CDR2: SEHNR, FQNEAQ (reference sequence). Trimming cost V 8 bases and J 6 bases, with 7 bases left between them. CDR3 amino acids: CASQGAGELFF. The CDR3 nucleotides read TGTGCCAGCCAAGGGGCCGGGGAGCTGTTTTTT. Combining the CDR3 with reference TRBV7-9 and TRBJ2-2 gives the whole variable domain DTGVSQNPRHKITKRGQNVTFRCDPISEHNRLYWYRQTLGQGPEFLTYFQNEAQLEKSRLLSDRFSAERPKGSFSTLEIQRTEQGDSAMYLCASQGAGELFFGEGSRLTVL.

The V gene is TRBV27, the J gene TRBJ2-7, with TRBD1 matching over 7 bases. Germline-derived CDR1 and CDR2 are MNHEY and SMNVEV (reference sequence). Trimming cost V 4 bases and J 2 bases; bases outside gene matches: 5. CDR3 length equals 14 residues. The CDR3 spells CASSSLDRAYEQYF. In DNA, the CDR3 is TGTGCCAGCAGTTCGCTAGACAGGGCCTACGAGCAGTACTTC.

The CDR3 coding sequence is TGTGCCAGCAGCTCGGCGCAACTAGCGGCCACCTACGAGCAGTACTTC. Translated, it gives CASSSAQLAATYEQYF. This sequence joins TRBV7-2 and TRBJ2-5, with 8 bases lining up with TRBD2. TRBJ2-7 explains the end of the DNA better; the J call may be wrong. The CDR3 runs to 16 residues. Germline lookup yields CDR1 SGHTA and CDR2 FQGNSA.

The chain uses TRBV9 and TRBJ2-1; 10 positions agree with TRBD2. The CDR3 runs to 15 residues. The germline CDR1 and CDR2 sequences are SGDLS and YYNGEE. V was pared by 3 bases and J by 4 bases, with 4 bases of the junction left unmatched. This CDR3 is CASSEAGGLYNEQFF. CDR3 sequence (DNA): TGTGCCAGCAGCGAAGCGGGGGGGCTATACAATGAGCAGTTCTTC.

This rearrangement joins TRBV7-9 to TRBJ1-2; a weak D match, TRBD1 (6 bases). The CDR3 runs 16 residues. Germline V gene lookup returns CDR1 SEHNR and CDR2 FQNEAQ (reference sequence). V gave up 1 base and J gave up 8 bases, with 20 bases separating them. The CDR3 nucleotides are TGTGCCAGCAGCTTAGAAGGGCGTGGGGGGGCGCGGGGCTACACCTTC. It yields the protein CASSLEGRGGARGYTF. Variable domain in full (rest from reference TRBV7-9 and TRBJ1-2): DTGVSQNPRHKITKRGQNVTFRCDPISEHNRLYWYRQTLGQGPEFLTYFQNEAQLEKSRLLSDRFSAERPKGSFSTLEIQRTEQGDSAMYLCASSLEGRGGARGYTFGSGTRLTVV.

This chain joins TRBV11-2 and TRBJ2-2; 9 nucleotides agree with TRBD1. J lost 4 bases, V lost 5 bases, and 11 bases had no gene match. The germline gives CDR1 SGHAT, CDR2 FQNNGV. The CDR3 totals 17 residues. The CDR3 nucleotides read TGTGCCAGCAGCCGACAGGGGGTGAAGACCGTCACCGGGGAGCTGTTTTTT. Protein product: CASSRQGVKTVTGELFF.

CDR3 nucleotides: TGTGCCAGCAGCGAAAGGACAGTCGAGCAGTACTTC. As protein: CASSERTVEQYF. The V call is TRBV13, the J call TRBJ2-7, with D possibly being TRBD1 (6 bases). Looked up from germline, CDR1 is PRHDT and CDR2 is FYEKMQ (reference sequence). Trimming removed 5 bases from V and 6 bases from J, with 11 bases in between. CDR3 length equals 12 residues.

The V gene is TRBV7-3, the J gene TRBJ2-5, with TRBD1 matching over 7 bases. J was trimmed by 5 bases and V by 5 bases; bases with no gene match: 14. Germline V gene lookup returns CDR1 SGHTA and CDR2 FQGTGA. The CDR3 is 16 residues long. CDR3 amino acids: CASSPGEGGEGETQYF. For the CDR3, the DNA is TGTGCCAGCAGCCCCGGGGAAGGGGGCGAGGGGGAGACCCAGTACTTC.

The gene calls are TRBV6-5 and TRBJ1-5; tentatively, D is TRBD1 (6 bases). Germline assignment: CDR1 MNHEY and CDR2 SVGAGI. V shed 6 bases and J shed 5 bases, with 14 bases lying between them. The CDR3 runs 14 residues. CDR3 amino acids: CASRGRGPYQPQHF. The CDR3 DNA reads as TGTGCCAGCAGGGGCAGGGGACCCTATCAGCCCCAGCATTTT.

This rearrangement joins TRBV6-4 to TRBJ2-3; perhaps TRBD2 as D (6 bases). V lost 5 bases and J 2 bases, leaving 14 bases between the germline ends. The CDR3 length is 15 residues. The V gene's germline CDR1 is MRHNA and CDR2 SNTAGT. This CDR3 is CASSRDSGFTDTQYF. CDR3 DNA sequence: TGTGCCAGCAGTCGAGATAGCGGCTTCACAGATACGCAGTATTTT.

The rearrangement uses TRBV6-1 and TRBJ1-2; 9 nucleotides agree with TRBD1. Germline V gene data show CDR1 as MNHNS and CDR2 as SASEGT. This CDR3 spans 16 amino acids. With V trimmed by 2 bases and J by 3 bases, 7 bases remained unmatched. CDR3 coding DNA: TGTGCCAGCAGTGAATGGAGGACAGGGGTGGACTATGGCTACACCTTC. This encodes CASSEWRTGVDYGYTF.

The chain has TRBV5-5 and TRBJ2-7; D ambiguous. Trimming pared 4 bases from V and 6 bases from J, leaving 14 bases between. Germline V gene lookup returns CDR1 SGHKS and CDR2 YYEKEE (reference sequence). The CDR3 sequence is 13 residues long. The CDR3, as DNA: TGTGCCAGCAGCGGCTTTGCGGTGAGCGAGCAGTACTTC. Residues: CASSGFAVSEQYF.

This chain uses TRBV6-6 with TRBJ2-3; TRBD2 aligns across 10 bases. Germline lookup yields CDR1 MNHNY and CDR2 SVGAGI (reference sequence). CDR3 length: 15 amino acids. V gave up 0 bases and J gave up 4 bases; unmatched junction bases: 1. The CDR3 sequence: CASSYSLAGADTQYF. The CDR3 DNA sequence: TGTGCCAGCAGTTACTCCCTAGCGGGGGCAGATACGCAGTATTTT.

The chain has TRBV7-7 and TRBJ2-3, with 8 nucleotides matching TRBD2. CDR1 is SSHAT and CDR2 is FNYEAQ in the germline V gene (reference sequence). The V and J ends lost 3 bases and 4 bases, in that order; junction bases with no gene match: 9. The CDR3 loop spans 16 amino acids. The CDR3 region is CASSLEIGGASDTQYF. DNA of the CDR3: TGTGCCAGCAGCTTGGAAATCGGGGGGGCATCAGATACGCAGTATTTT. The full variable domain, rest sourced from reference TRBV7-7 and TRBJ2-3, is GAGVSQSPRYKVTKRGQDVTLRCDPISSHATLYWYQQALGQGPEFLTYFNYEAQPDKSGLPSDRFSAERPEGSISTLTIQRTEQRDSAMYRCASSLEIGGASDTQYFGPGTRLTVL.

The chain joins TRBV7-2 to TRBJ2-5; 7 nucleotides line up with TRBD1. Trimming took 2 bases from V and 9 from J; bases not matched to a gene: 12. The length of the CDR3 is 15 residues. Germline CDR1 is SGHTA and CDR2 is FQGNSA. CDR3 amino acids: CASSLYVTGLWSQYF. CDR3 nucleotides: TGTGCCAGCAGCTTATATGTGACAGGGCTCTGGTCCCAGTACTTC. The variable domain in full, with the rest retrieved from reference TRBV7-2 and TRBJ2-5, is GAGVSQSPSNKVTEKGKDVELRCDPISGHTALYWYRQSLGQGLEFLIYFQGNSAPDKSGLPSDRFSAERTGGSVSTLTIQRTQQEDSAVYLCASSLYVTGLWSQYFGPGTRLLVL.

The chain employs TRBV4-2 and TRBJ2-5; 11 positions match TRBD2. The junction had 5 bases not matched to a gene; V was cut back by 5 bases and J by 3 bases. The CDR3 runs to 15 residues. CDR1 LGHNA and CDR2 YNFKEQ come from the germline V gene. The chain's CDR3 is CASSSWGLAEETQYF. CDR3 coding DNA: TGTGCCAGCAGCTCTTGGGGACTAGCGGAAGAGACCCAGTACTTC.

The CDR3 protein is CATTHPGQGSDTQYF. As DNA, the CDR3 is TGTGCCACCACGCACCCGGGACAGGGATCTGATACGCAGTATTTT. This sequence joins TRBV10-3 and TRBJ2-3; 9 bases align to TRBD1. The length of the CDR3 is 15 residues. Germline V CDR1 and CDR2: ENHRY, SYGVKD. V lost 10 bases and J lost 6; bases outside the gene matches: 14.

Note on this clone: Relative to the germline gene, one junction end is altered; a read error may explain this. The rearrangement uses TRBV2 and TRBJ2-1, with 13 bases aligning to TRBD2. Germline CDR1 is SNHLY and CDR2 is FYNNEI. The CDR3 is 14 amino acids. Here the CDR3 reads CASSEGLAGVQQFF. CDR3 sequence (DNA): TGTGCCAGCAGCGAAGGACTAGCGGGGGTCCAGCAGTTCTTC.

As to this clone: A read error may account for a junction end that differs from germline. In nucleotides, the CDR3 is TGTGCCAGTAGCGGGGGGCCTAGACCGCAGTTCTTC. Protein sequence: CASSGGPRPQFF. J is TRBJ2-1 and V is TRBV9, with 10 nucleotides matching TRBD2. The CDR3 spans 12 residues. The germline CDR1 and CDR2 sequences are SGDLS and YYNGEE.

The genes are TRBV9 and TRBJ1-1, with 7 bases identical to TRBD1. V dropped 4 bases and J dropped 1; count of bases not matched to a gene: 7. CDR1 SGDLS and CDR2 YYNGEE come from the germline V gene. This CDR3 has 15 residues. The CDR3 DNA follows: TGTGCCAGCAGCCGAGGGACAGCCTCGAACACTGAAGCTTTCTTT. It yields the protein CASSRGTASNTEAFF.

Here the CDR3 DNA reads TGTGCCAGCAGCGAGGACAGGGGCGGGCACGAGCAGTACTTC. Translating gives CASSEDRGGHEQYF. The rearrangement uses TRBV5-6 and TRBJ2-7, with 9 bases that match TRBD1. The CDR3 contains 14 residues. Trimming took 4 bases from V and 5 from J; bases not matched to a gene: 7. The germline CDR1 and CDR2 sequences are SGHDT and YYEEEE. The full variable domain, rest sourced from reference TRBV5-6 and TRBJ2-7, is DAGVTQSPTHLIKTRGQQVTLRCSPKSGHDTVSWYQQALGQGPQFIFQYYEEEERQRGNFPDRFSGHQFPNYSSELNVNALLLGDSALYLCASSEDRGGHEQYFGPGTRLTVT.

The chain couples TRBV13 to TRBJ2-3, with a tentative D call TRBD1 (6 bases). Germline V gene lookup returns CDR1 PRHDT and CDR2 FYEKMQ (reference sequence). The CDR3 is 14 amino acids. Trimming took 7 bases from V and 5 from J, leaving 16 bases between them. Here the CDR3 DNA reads TGTGCCAGCAACAATAGGGGGTTTGGAGATACGCAGTATTTT. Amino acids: CASNNRGFGDTQYF.

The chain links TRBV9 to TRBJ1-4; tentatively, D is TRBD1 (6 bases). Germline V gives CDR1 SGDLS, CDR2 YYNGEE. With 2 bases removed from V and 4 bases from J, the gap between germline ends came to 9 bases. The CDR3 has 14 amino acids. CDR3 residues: CASSVMDSNEKLFF. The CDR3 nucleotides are TGTGCCAGCAGCGTTATGGACAGTAATGAAAAACTGTTTTTT.

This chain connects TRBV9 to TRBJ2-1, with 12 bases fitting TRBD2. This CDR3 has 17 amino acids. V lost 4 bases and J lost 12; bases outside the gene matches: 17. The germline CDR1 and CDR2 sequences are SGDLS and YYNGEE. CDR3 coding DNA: TGTGCCAGCAGCTCCCTGACTAGCGGGGGCCAGGCATGGGGGCAGTTCTTC. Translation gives CASSSLTSGGQAWGQFF.